The clone carrying this T cell receptor (beta chain) turned up a few times. Its antigen is still unknown. This record comes from a study of T-cell reconstitution after alpha-beta-depleted transplantation in children. Whole-study findings and limits: By about two months after transplant, alpha-beta T cells reportedly arose from several hundred graft clones that had expanded.

A TCRbeta library incorporating unique molecular identifiers was prepared. In TCRdb, the PCR reads were re-called with MiXCR into one record per CDR3 protein. The table lists about 610,000 distinct CDR3 sequences, over 25% of them singletons. Germline lookup yields CDR1 MNHEY and CDR2 SMNVEV (reference sequence). The germline V and J ends were trimmed by 2 bases and 6 bases, with 15 bases remaining between them. This CDR3 contains 15 residues. This sequence joins TRBV27 and TRBJ2-3; D perhaps matches TRBD2 (5 bases). Source: PBMCs, taken before TCRalphabeta/CD19-depleted stem cell transplant. This clonotype was sampled from a boy less than two years old with Wiskott-Aldrich syndrome, due to receive a stem cell transplant. DNA for the CDR3: TGTGCCAGCAGTTTAGGCGGGCGCGTGGGCGATACGCAGTATTTT. Translation gives CASSLGGRVGDTQYF.